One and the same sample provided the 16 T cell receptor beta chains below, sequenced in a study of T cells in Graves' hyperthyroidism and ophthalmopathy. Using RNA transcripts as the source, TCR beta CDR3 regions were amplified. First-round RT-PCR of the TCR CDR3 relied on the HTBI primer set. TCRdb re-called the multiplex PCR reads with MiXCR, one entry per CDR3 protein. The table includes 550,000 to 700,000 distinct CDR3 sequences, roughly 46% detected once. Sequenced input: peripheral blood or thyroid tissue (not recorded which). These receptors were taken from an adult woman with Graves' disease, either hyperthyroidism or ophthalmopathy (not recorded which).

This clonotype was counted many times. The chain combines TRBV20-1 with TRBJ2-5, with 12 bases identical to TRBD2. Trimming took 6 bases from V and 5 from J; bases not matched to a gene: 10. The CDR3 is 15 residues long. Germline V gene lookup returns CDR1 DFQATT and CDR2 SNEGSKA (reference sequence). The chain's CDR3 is CSAPRLLAGGETQYF. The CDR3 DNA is TGCAGTGCCCCCCGACTACTAGCGGGAGGTGAGACCCAGTACTTC.

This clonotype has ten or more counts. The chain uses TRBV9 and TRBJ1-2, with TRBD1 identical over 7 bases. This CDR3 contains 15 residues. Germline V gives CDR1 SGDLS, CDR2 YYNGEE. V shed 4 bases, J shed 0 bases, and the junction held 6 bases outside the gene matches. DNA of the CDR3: TGTGCCAGCAGCCGAAGGGACAGCTCTAACTATGGCTACACCTTC. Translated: CASSRRDSSNYGYTF.

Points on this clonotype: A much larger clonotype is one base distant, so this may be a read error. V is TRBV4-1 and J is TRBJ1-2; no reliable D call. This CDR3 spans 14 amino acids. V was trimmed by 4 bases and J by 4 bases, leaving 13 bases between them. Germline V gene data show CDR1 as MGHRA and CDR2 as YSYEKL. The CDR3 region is CASSRDPRFYGYTF. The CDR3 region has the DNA TGCGCCAGCAGCCGAGACCCCAGATTCTATGGCTACACCTTC.

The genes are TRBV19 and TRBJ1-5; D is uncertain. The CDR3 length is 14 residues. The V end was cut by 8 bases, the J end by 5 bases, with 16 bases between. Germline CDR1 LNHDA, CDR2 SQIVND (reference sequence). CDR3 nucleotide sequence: TGTGCCAGTCATCGAGTAGGTCGGGATCAGCCCCAGCATTTT. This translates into CASHRVGRDQPQHF.

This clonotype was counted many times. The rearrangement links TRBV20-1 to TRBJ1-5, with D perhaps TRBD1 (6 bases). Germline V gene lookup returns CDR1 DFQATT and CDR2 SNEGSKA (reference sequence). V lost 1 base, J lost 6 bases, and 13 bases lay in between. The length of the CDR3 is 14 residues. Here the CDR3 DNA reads TGCAGTGCTAGAGCCCCCGGGACATTTCAGCCCCAGCATTTT. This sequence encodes CSARAPGTFQPQHF.

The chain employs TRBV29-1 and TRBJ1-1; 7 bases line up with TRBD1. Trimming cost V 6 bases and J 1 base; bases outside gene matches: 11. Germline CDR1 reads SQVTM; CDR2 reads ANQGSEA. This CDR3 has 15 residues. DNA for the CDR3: TGCAGCGTGAGGGACAGACATCTTACGAACACTGAAGCTTTCTTT. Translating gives CSVRDRHLTNTEAFF.

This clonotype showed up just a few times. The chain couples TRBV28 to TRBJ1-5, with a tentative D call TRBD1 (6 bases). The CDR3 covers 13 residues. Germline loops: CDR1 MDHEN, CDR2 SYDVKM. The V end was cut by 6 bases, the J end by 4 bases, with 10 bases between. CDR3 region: CASRRTGNQPQHF. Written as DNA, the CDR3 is TGTGCCAGCAGAAGAACAGGGAATCAGCCCCAGCATTTT. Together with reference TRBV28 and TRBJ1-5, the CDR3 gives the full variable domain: DVKVTQSSRYLVKRTGEKVFLECVQDMDHENMFWYRQDPGLGLRLIYFSYDVKMKEKGDIPEGYSVSREKKERFSLILESASTNQTSMYLCASRRTGNQPQHFGDGTRLSIL.

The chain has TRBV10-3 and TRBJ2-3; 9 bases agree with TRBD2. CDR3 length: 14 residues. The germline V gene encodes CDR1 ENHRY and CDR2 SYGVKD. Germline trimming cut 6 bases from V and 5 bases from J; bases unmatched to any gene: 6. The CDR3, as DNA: TGTGCCATCAGCCAGGCGGGAGGGATAGATACGCAGTATTTT. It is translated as CAISQAGGIDTQYF.

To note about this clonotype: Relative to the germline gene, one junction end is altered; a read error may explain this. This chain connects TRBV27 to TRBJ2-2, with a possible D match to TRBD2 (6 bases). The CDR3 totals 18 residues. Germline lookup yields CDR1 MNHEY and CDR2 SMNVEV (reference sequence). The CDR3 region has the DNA TGTGCCAGCAGTCCCTATGTCAGACAAGGGGCGAACACCGGGGAGGTGTTTTTT. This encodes CASSPYVRQGANTGEVFF.

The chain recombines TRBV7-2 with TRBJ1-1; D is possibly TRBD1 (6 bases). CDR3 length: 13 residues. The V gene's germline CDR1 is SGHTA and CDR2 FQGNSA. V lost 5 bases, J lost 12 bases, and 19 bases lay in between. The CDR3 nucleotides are TGTGCCAGCAGCGTAGACAGGTCAAGCGGAACTTTCTTT. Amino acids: CASSVDRSSGTFF.

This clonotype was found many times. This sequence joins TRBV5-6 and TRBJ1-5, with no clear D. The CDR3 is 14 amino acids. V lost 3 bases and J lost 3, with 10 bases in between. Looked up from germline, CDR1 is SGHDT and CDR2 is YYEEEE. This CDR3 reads CASSSRDLNQPQHF. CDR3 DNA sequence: TGTGCCAGCAGCTCCCGGGATCTCAATCAGCCCCAGCATTTT.

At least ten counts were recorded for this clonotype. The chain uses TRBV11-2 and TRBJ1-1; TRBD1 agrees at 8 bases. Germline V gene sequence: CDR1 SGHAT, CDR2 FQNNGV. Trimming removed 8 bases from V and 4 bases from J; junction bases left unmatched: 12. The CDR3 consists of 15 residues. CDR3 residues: CASGGRGLLGTEAFF. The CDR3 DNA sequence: TGTGCCAGCGGGGGCAGGGGGCTTCTGGGCACTGAAGCTTTCTTT.

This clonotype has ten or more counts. In DNA, the CDR3 is TGTGCCACCAACCCGGCAACAGGGGGCGAGACCCAGTACTTC. Its protein is CATNPATGGETQYF. J is TRBJ2-5 and V is TRBV2; 9 bases are a match to TRBD1. The CDR3 spans 14 residues. Germline V gives CDR1 SNHLY, CDR2 FYNNEI. V shed 10 bases, J shed 5 bases, and the junction held 11 bases outside the gene matches.

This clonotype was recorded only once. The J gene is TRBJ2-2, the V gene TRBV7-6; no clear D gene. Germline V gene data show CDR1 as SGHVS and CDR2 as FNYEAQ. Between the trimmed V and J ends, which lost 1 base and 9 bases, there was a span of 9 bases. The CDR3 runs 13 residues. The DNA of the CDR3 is TGTGCCAGCAGCTTAGGCCCAAACCGGGAGCTGTTTTTT. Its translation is CASSLGPNRELFF.

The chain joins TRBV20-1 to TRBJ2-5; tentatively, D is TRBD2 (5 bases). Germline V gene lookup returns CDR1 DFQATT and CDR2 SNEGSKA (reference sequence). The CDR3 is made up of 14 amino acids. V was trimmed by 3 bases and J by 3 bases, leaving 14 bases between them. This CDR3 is CSARSNSEKETQYF. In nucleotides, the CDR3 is TGCAGTGCTAGGTCTAATAGCGAGAAAGAGACCCAGTACTTC.

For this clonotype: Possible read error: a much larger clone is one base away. The CDR3 nucleotides are TGTGCCATCAGGGCGGGACAGGGTGCCTACGAGCAGTACTTC. Protein product: CAIRAGQGAYEQYF. The chain combines TRBV10-3 with TRBJ2-7; 9 bases line up with TRBD1. The V gene's germline CDR1 is ENHRY and CDR2 SYGVKD. The CDR3 has 14 residues. Germline trimming cut 6 bases from V and 2 bases from J; bases unmatched to any gene: 5.